This TCR beta chain is from a study of T cell responses to AZD1222 COVID-19 vaccine. Study results and limitations: Dominant at 160-218 and 743-854, vaccine-associated CD4 TCRs also spanned spike. The peak T cell response came first, and repertoires were sampled only after it.

Note on this clone: Its antigen is not identified.

Pooling of second doses given at about 4 or about 12 weeks was done. V lost 6 bases, J lost 10 bases, and 13 bases lay in between. This CDR3 comprises 12 residues. The germline V gene has CDR1 SNHLY and CDR2 FYNNEI. Clones were sequenced by immunoSEQ multiplex PCR, and TCRdb holds only the in-frame ones, with some missing. This sample carries 90,000 to 150,000 clones, roughly 87% of them seen once, and the ten largest clones take under 3%. The rearrangement joins TRBV2 to TRBJ2-1; a possible D gene is TRBD1 (6 bases). The source material was peripheral blood, sampled 28 days after the second AZD1222 dose. This clonotype was obtained from an adult who received the AZD1222 COVID-19 vaccine. The CDR3 DNA is TGTGCCAGCAGATCTGACAGGTTGGAGCAGTTCTTC. This sequence encodes CASRSDRLEQFF.